This TCR beta chain was found in a study of Graves' ophthalmopathy and Graves' hyperthyroidism. Stable hyperthyroidism referred to disease that showed no ophthalmopathy within 18 months of follow-up. The study, taken as a whole, reports: This model predicted ophthalmopathy progression (sensitivity roughly 64%, specificity 72% to 80%).

The sample holds many counts of this clonotype. Its specificity is not known. The authors amplified TCR beta CDR3 regions from RNA transcripts. The first round was an RT-PCR with HTBI primers, and the second round was a multiplex PCR. TCRdb passed the multiplex PCR reads through MiXCR, listing each CDR3 protein once. The repertoire holds 500,000 to 700,000 distinct CDR3 sequences, with 22% as singletons. The receptor's source is a woman between 18 and 29 years old with stable Graves' hyperthyroidism. Some clones in this sample may be carry-over from other donors' samples. Input material: peripheral blood.

CDR3 in DNA: TGTGCCAGCAGCTTAGAGGTGAGAGGCTACGAGCAGTACTTC. Residues: CASSLEVRGYEQYF. The chain couples TRBV11-1 to TRBJ2-7; unclear D gene. The germline CDR1 and CDR2 sequences are SGHAT and FQDESV (reference sequence). The CDR3 extends over 14 amino acids. Trimming removed 1 base at V and 3 bases at J, with 10 bases between.